This passage covers 9 T cell receptor beta chains from one sample sequenced in a study of CXCR3-negative and CXCR3-positive naive CD8 T cells. The libraries of TRB cDNA were prepared using 5' RACE with UMI labels. From the 5' RACE reads, TCRdb lists one entry per CDR3 protein and no DNA. This sample's table has around 26,000 distinct CDR3 sequences. What was sequenced was naive CXCR3- CD8+ T cells from blood. Sample subset: CD45RO-CCR7+CD27+CD95- naive CD8+ T cells lacking CXCR3 (TNR3-). The receptors stem from a human donor in good health. Some clones in this sample may be carry-over from other donors' samples.

The J gene is TRBJ2-7, the V gene TRBV29-1; the TCRdb call, TRBD1, lacks DNA for checking. CDR1 and CDR2 from the germline V gene are SQVTM and ANQGSEA. The CDR3 loop spans 15 amino acids. CDR3 loop: CSVEVRDRPTYEQYF.

This sequence joins TRBV27 and TRBJ1-1; no DNA is available, so the TRBD1 call from TCRdb remains unchecked. Germline V lookup: CDR1 MNHEY, CDR2 SMNVEV (reference sequence). This CDR3 contains 15 residues. Here the CDR3 reads CASRNLQGTNTEAFF.

The V call is TRBV29-1, the J call TRBJ2-7; checking the TCRdb D call of TRBD2 is not possible without DNA. The germline V gene has CDR1 SQVTM and CDR2 ANQGSEA. CDR3 length: 14 residues. The CDR3 sequence is CSVVGPGASFEQYF.

This chain's CDR3 is CASSGGTGNGYGYTF. This chain joins TRBV19 and TRBJ1-2; with no DNA, the TCRdb D assignment of TRBD1 cannot be verified. Germline V CDR1 and CDR2: LNHDA, SQIVND (reference sequence). The CDR3 totals 15 residues.

This rearrangement joins TRBV20-1 to TRBJ2-7; TCRdb's D call of TRBD1 is untestable without DNA. CDR1 is DFQATT, CDR2 SNEGSKA, per germline (reference sequence). CDR3 length: 14 amino acids. The CDR3 sequence is CSARHGGPAHEQYF.

The chain couples TRBV12-3 or TRBV12-4 to TRBJ2-1. This CDR3 is built from 15 residues. Here the CDR3 reads CASSFPTQGYNEQFF.

The chain employs TRBV6-5 and TRBJ2-7; no DNA is available, so the TRBD2 call from TCRdb remains unchecked. Germline CDR1 is MNHEY and CDR2 is SVGAGI. CDR3 length: 13 amino acids. The chain's CDR3 is CASSGRAVDEQYF.

The chain combines TRBV25-1 with TRBJ1-2. In germline, CDR1 is MGHDK, CDR2 SYGVNS. The CDR3 extends over 15 amino acids. CDR3 sequence reads: CASSEYEGPNYGYTF.

The chain has TRBV7-9 and TRBJ2-1; TCRdb gives TRBD2 as the D gene, but with no DNA this cannot be confirmed. Germline CDR1 SEHNR, CDR2 FQNEAQ (reference sequence). The length of the CDR3 is 15 residues. This CDR3 reads CASSSRVVPYNEQFF.